Below are 32 T cell receptor beta chains sequenced from a single sample in a study of blood T cell repertoires in COVID-19. Produced via immunoSEQ multiplex PCR; TCRdb's table is partial and in-frame only. The table has fewer than 150,000 clones, roughly 82% seen once; the top ten hold about 8.1%. The sequenced sample was peripheral blood. The source of these receptors is a woman in her thirties or forties with acute or convalescent COVID-19.

The gene calls are TRBV6-6 and TRBJ2-7; TRBD2 matches 8 bases. Unmatched junction bases numbered 6, after V lost 1 base and J lost 4 bases. CDR1 is MNHNY and CDR2 is SVGAGI in the germline V gene (reference sequence). The CDR3 contains 15 residues. The CDR3 nucleotides are TGTGCCAGCAGTTACTTGGCTAGCGGGTCGTACGAGCAGTACTTC. Amino acid sequence: CASSYLASGSYEQYF.

The chain is built from TRBV4-2 and TRBJ2-2, with 12 positions matching TRBD2. J was trimmed by 6 bases and V by 4 bases; bases with no gene match: 6. Per the germline V gene, CDR1 is LGHNA and CDR2 is YNFKEQ. The CDR3 covers 16 residues. In DNA form, the CDR3 reads TGTGCCAGCAGCCGATCTAGCGGGGGGGCTGCCGGGGAGCTGTTTTTT. Protein: CASSRSSGGAAGELFF.

V usage is TRBV5-1 and J usage is TRBJ1-4; the match to TRBD1 covers 7 bases. The germline gives CDR1 SGHRS, CDR2 YFSETQ. There are 14 residues in the CDR3. V was clipped by 6 bases and J by 8 bases; unmatched bases: 10. This CDR3 is CASTEGQVKEKLFF. In DNA, the CDR3 is TGCGCCAGCACCGAAGGACAGGTTAAGGAAAAACTGTTTTTT.

This rearrangement joins TRBV23-1 to TRBJ1-6, with a tentative D call TRBD1 (6 bases). TRBV23-1 qualifies as an ORF whose function is uncertain. V was cut by 4 bases and J by 0 bases, with 25 bases left in between. The CDR3 sequence is 21 residues long. CDR3 region: CASSPSRMGAPLSSYNSPLHF. For the CDR3, the DNA is TGCGCCAGCAGTCCCTCACGGATGGGGGCACCACTGAGCTCCTATAATTCACCCCTCCACTTT.

The genes are TRBV28 and TRBJ2-7; weak D call: TRBD1 (5 bases). Germline V gene data show CDR1 as MDHEN and CDR2 as SYDVKM. This CDR3 has 16 amino acids. V was pared by 4 bases and J by 4 bases, with 20 bases between. CDR3 sequence (DNA): TGTGCCAGCAGTTCCCCCTCGGGCCAGGGTGGATACGAGCAGTACTTC. This sequence encodes CASSSPSGQGGYEQYF.

This chain links TRBV19 with TRBJ1-5; TRBD1 might be the D (6 bases). This CDR3 region has 15 residues. V was pared by 5 bases and J by 2 bases, with 13 bases between. CDR1 is LNHDA and CDR2 is SQIVND in the germline V gene (reference sequence). CDR3 region: CASSQGPTRNQPQHF. The DNA for the CDR3 is TGTGCCAGTAGTCAGGGGCCTACTCGCAATCAGCCCCAGCATTTT.

In this sample, this clone turned up a few times. CDR3 bases: TGTGCCAGCAGCGTAGGGCGACAGGCCCAGAACACCGGGGAGCTGTTTTTT. It translates to CASSVGRQAQNTGELFF. This sequence joins TRBV9 and TRBJ2-2; perhaps TRBD1 as D (6 bases). Trimming removed 0 bases from V and 1 base from J, with 13 bases in between. CDR3 length equals 17 residues. In germline, CDR1 is SGDLS, CDR2 YYNGEE. The variable domain in full, completed from reference TRBV9 and TRBJ2-2, reads DSGVTQTPKHLITATGQRVTLRCSPRSGDLSVYWYQQSLDQGLQFLIQYYNGEERAKGNILERFSAQQFPDLHSELNLSSLELGDSALYFCASSVGRQAQNTGELFFGEGSRLTVL.

The rearrangement uses TRBV24-1 and TRBJ2-1, with a weak D call TRBD2 (5 bases). The germline V and J ends were trimmed by 4 bases and 12 bases, with 15 bases remaining between them. The CDR3 is 13 residues long. The germline gives CDR1 KGHDR, CDR2 SFDVKD. The CDR3 reads CATSDTHGVRQFF. CDR3 nucleotide sequence: TGTGCCACCAGTGACACGCACGGGGTGAGGCAGTTCTTC.

The chain recombines TRBV10-3 with TRBJ2-4, with 7 bases matching TRBD1. The germline V gene has CDR1 ENHRY and CDR2 SYGVKD. The ends lost 0 bases at V and 6 bases at J; junction bases unmatched: 5. The CDR3 runs to 15 residues. The CDR3 reads CAISESGDRANIQYF. The CDR3 DNA reads as TGTGCCATCAGTGAGTCAGGGGACAGAGCAAACATTCAGTACTTC.

The J gene is TRBJ2-6, the V gene TRBV5-1; 8 bases match TRBD1. The CDR3 has 18 residues. CDR1 and CDR2 (germline): SGHRS, YFSETQ. V shed 5 bases, J shed 0 bases, and the junction held 10 bases outside the gene matches. The CDR3 nucleotides read TGCGCCAGCAGGCCACCGGGACAGGCCTTCTCTGGGGCCAACGTCCTGACTTTC. It is translated as CASRPPGQAFSGANVLTF.

This rearrangement joins TRBV28 to TRBJ2-6; D possibly corresponds to TRBD2 (6 bases). The germline V gene encodes CDR1 MDHEN and CDR2 SYDVKM. V was pared by 3 bases and J by 2 bases, with 8 bases between. The CDR3 loop spans 15 amino acids. The DNA of the CDR3 is TGTGCCAGCAGTTTGGAGGGACCTGGGGCCAACGTCCTGACTTTC. Amino acids: CASSLEGPGANVLTF.

The chain uses TRBV23-1 and TRBJ1-3; 7 positions match TRBD1. TRBV23-1 qualifies as an ORF whose function is uncertain. There are 16 residues in the CDR3. V was pared by 0 bases and J by 4 bases, with 6 bases of the junction left unmatched. The DNA for the CDR3 is TGCGCCAGCAGTCAATCGGGACAGCTAAAAGGAAACACCATATATTTT. The encoded protein is CASSQSGQLKGNTIYF.

The V and J genes are TRBV6-5 and TRBJ2-7, with 7 bases that match TRBD2. The CDR3 is 15 amino acids. CDR1 and CDR2 from the germline V gene are MNHEY and SVGAGI. V gave up 3 bases and J gave up 2 bases; unmatched junction bases: 7. For the CDR3, the DNA is TGTGCCAGCAGTTATCTCGGGACTACCACCTACGAGCAGTACTTC. Its translation: CASSYLGTTTYEQYF.

This clone was seen more than once but under ten times. The rearrangement joins TRBV2 to TRBJ1-6, with 9 bases identical to TRBD1. V lost 6 bases to trimming and J lost 9 bases; unmatched junction nucleotides: 6. The CDR3 covers 14 residues. Looked up from germline, CDR1 is SNHLY and CDR2 is FYNNEI. For the CDR3, the DNA is TGTGCCAGCAGAGGGACAGGGTATGTTTCACCCCTCCACTTT. Protein: CASRGTGYVSPLHF.

The chain employs TRBV3-1 (or the pseudogene TRBV3-2) and TRBJ2-4; maybe TRBD2 (5 bases). The CDR3 is made up of 14 amino acids. The V gene lost 4 bases and the J gene lost 9 bases, with 16 bases spanning the gap. Germline lookup yields CDR1 LGHDT and CDR2 YNNKEL (reference sequence). CDR3 nucleotides: TGTGCCAGCAGCCTCTTAGCGAGCTACGGCATTCAGTACTTC. Its translation: CASSLLASYGIQYF.

The chain couples TRBV19 to TRBJ1-1; the D is unclear. CDR1 is LNHDA and CDR2 is SQIVND in the germline V gene (reference sequence). The V end lost 8 bases, the J end lost 0 bases, and 10 bases lay between the germline ends. There are 13 residues in the CDR3. The CDR3 sequence: CASGRLMNTEAFF. CDR3 coding DNA: TGTGCCAGTGGGAGACTGATGAACACTGAAGCTTTCTTT.

The rearrangement uses TRBV6-5 and TRBJ1-2; 7 bases match TRBD1. After removal of 7 bases from V and 7 bases from J, the junction contained 3 bases not matched to a gene. Germline assignment: CDR1 MNHEY and CDR2 SVGAGI. The CDR3 length is 11 residues. The CDR3 nucleotides read TGTGCCAGCAAGGGGGCGATTGGCTACACCTTC. Residues: CASKGAIGYTF.

This clone has just one count. The chain links TRBV4-3 to TRBJ2-7; D uncertain. The CDR3 spans 15 residues. Germline CDR1 reads LGHNA; CDR2 reads YSLEER. V shed 4 bases and J shed 3 bases, with 16 bases lying between them. The DNA for the CDR3 is TGCGCCAGCAGCCTCTATCTGAGAACGGGCTACGAGCAGTACTTC. It codes for CASSLYLRTGYEQYF.

This chain joins TRBV6-5 and TRBJ2-2; 7 bases are shared with TRBD2. V trimming: 7 bases; J trimming: 9 bases; junction bases outside the gene matches: 14. The CDR3 runs 15 residues. Per germline, CDR1 MNHEY and CDR2 SVGAGI. Here the CDR3 DNA reads TGTGCCAGCACCAACCCTCCAAGCGGGGCCTGGGAGCTGTTTTTT. This encodes CASTNPPSGAWELFF.

The chain couples TRBV5-1 to TRBJ2-2; 7 bases line up with TRBD1. CDR1 SGHRS and CDR2 YFSETQ come from the germline V gene. The CDR3 sequence is 13 residues long. Losses at the gene ends were 2 bases for V and 7 bases for J; bases not matched to a gene: 2. CDR3 bases: TGCGCCAGCAGCTTCTACAGGGGCGGGGAGCTGTTTTTT. Its translation is CASSFYRGGELFF.

This chain uses TRBV13 with TRBJ2-1; 8 positions agree with TRBD2. The junction had 7 bases not matched to a gene; V was cut back by 1 base and J by 5 bases. The CDR3 sequence is 16 residues long. CDR1 and CDR2 from the germline V gene are PRHDT and FYEKMQ (reference sequence). CDR3 nucleotides: TGTGCCAGCAGCTTAGCCGGGGGGGCAGGTGACAATGAGCAGTTCTTC. Its translation: CASSLAGGAGDNEQFF.

The chain recombines TRBV2 with TRBJ2-5; 8 bases fit TRBD2. Germline V gene lookup returns CDR1 SNHLY and CDR2 FYNNEI. V shed 7 bases and J 0 bases; nucleotides not matched to a gene: 7. This CDR3 region has 15 residues. The CDR3 DNA is TGTGCCAGCACCGGGACGGGGGGGTACCAAGAGACCCAGTACTTC. Protein sequence: CASTGTGGYQETQYF.

This chain links TRBV5-1 with TRBJ1-6; D uncertain. CDR3 length: 14 residues. Per germline, CDR1 SGHRS and CDR2 YFSETQ. Trimming took off 4 bases at V and 7 bases at J, with 12 bases between the two ends. The CDR3 loop is CASSLGTINSPLHF. For the CDR3, the DNA is TGCGCCAGCAGCCTAGGTACAATCAATTCACCCCTCCACTTT. The full variable domain, its missing parts supplied by reference TRBV5-1 and TRBJ1-6, is KAGVTQTPRYLIKTRGQQVTLSCSPISGHRSVSWYQQTPGQGLQFLFEYFSETQRNKGNFPGRFSGRQFSNSRSEMNVSTLELGDSALYLCASSLGTINSPLHFGNGTRLTVT.

This sequence joins TRBV19 and TRBJ2-5, with D hard to call. With 7 bases removed from V and 1 base from J, the gap between germline ends came to 13 bases. The length of the CDR3 is 14 residues. The germline V gene encodes CDR1 LNHDA and CDR2 SQIVND (reference sequence). CDR3: CASTALPGQETQYF. CDR3 DNA sequence: TGTGCCAGTACCGCCCTGCCGGGCCAAGAGACCCAGTACTTC.

The chain uses TRBV7-2 and TRBJ1-4; weak D call: TRBD1 (6 bases). This CDR3 is 17 amino acids long. Trimming took off 0 bases at V and 8 bases at J, with 19 bases between the two ends. Germline lookup yields CDR1 SGHTA and CDR2 FQGNSA. The CDR3 DNA reads TGTGCCAGCAGCTTAGCGGGAGAACAGGGTAGAGGGGAAAAACTGTTTTTT. This translates into CASSLAGEQGRGEKLFF.

V gene TRBV29-1 combines with J gene TRBJ1-1; TRBD1 matches at 11 bases. CDR3 length: 16 residues. Germline CDR1 SQVTM, CDR2 ANQGSEA. J gave up 0 bases and V 6 bases, and 9 bases lay outside the gene matches. The CDR3 DNA sequence: TGCAGCGTGATAGGACAGGGGGCCGTAATGAACACTGAAGCTTTCTTT. Its protein product is CSVIGQGAVMNTEAFF. Complete variable domain (other parts from reference TRBV29-1 and TRBJ1-1): SAVISQKPSRDICQRGTSLTIQCQVDSQVTMMFWYRQQPGQSLTLIATANQGSEATYESGFVIDKFPISRPNLTFSTLTVSNMSPEDSSIYLCSVIGQGAVMNTEAFFGQGTRLTVV.

This clone was detected a few times. The CDR3 is CASSYLGTEWTLHF. Written as DNA, the CDR3 is TGTGCCAGCAGTTACCTTGGGACAGAGTGGACCCTCCACTTT. The chain couples TRBV6-5 to TRBJ1-6; 7 positions agree with TRBD1. The V segment lost 2 bases and the J segment 14 bases; nucleotides outside the gene matches: 9. The CDR3 totals 14 residues. Germline values: CDR1 MNHEY, CDR2 SVGAGI.

The chain recombines TRBV2 with TRBJ2-1, with 14 positions matching TRBD2. In germline, CDR1 is SNHLY, CDR2 FYNNEI. Unmatched junction bases numbered 4, after V lost 5 bases and J lost 4 bases. The CDR3 totals 16 residues. The CDR3 region has the DNA TGTGCCAGCAGTAGACTAGCGGGGGGGCAATACAATGAGCAGTTCTTC. Its translation is CASSRLAGGQYNEQFF.

The CDR3 nucleotides are TGTGCCAGCAGCTCCCGACTAGTTTCACATGAGCAGTTCTTC. Its protein product is CASSSRLVSHEQFF. V and J are TRBV11-2 and TRBJ2-1; D may be TRBD2 (6 bases). Trimming pared 4 bases from V and 8 bases from J, leaving 15 bases between. In germline, CDR1 is SGHAT, CDR2 FQNNGV. This CDR3 is built from 14 residues. Based on the CDR3 plus reference TRBV11-2 and TRBJ2-1, the full variable domain is EAGVAQSPRYKIIEKRQSVAFWCNPISGHATLYWYQQILGQGPKLLIQFQNNGVVDDSQLPKDRFSAERLKGVDSTLKIQPAKLEDSAVYLCASSSRLVSHEQFFGPGTRLTVL.

This chain uses TRBV29-1 with TRBJ1-1; TRBD1 agrees at 10 bases. Per the germline V gene, CDR1 is SQVTM and CDR2 is ANQGSEA. V lost 4 bases, J lost 0 bases, and 5 bases stayed unmatched. The CDR3 loop spans 15 amino acids. The CDR3 loop is CSVGGQGGVNTEAFF. Here the CDR3 DNA reads TGCAGCGTTGGAGGACAGGGGGGAGTGAACACTGAAGCTTTCTTT.

This clone was observed a single time. This CDR3 reads CASSRRGAGGTDTQYF. CDR3 bases: TGCGCCAGCAGCCGCCGCGGAGCGGGGGGCACAGATACGCAGTATTTT. This chain connects TRBV5-1 to TRBJ2-3; TRBD2 matches 8 bases. This CDR3 has 16 amino acids. CDR1 is SGHRS, CDR2 YFSETQ, per germline. V lost 4 bases and J lost 1; bases outside the gene matches: 8.

The rearrangement links TRBV5-6 to TRBJ2-3, with 7 bases matching TRBD2. V shed 6 bases, J shed 0 bases, and the junction held 7 bases outside the gene matches. Germline V gene data show CDR1 as SGHDT and CDR2 as YYEEEE. This CDR3 contains 15 residues. CDR3 loop: CASTNWGGSTDTQYF. The CDR3 DNA reads TGTGCCAGCACCAATTGGGGGGGGAGCACAGATACGCAGTATTTT.